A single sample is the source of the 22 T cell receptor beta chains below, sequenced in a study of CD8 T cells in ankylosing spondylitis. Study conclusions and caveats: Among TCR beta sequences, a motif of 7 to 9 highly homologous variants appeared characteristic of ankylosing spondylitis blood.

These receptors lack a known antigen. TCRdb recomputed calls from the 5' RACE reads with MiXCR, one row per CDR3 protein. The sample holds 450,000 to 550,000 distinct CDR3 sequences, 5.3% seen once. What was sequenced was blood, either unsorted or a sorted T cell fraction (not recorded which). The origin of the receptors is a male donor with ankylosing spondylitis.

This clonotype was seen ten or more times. CDR3 DNA: TGCGCCAGCAGCTTGGAGCCGGGGGCGAACACTGAAGCTTTCTTT. Translation gives CASSLEPGANTEAFF. The genes are TRBV5-1 and TRBJ1-1, with D possibly being TRBD1 (6 bases). Germline CDR1 is SGHRS and CDR2 is YFSETQ. Deletions cut 0 bases from V and 1 base from J, with 10 bases between. This CDR3 contains 15 residues. Variable domain in full (rest from reference TRBV5-1 and TRBJ1-1): KAGVTQTPRYLIKTRGQQVTLSCSPISGHRSVSWYQQTPGQGLQFLFEYFSETQRNKGNFPGRFSGRQFSNSRSEMNVSTLELGDSALYLCASSLEPGANTEAFFGQGTRLTVV.

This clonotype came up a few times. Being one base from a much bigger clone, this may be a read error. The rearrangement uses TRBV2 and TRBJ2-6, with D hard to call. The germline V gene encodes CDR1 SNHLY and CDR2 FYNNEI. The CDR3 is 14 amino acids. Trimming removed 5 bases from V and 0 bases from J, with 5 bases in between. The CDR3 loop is CASSYHSGANVLTF. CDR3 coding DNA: TGTGCCAGCAGTTACCACTCTGGGGCCAACGTCCTGACTTTC.

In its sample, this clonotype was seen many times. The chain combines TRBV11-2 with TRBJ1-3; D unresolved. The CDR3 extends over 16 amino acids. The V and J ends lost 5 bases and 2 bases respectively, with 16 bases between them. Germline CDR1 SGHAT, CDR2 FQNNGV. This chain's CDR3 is CASSLPPIRPGNTIYF. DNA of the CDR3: TGTGCCAGCAGCCTACCACCGATTCGGCCTGGAAACACCATATATTTT.

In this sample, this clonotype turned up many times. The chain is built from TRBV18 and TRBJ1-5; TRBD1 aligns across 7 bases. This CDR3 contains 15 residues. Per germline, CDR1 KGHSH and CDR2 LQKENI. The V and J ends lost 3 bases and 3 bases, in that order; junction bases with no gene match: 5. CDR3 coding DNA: TGTGCCAGCTCACCCGCGGGACAGTTCAATCAGCCCCAGCATTTT. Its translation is CASSPAGQFNQPQHF.

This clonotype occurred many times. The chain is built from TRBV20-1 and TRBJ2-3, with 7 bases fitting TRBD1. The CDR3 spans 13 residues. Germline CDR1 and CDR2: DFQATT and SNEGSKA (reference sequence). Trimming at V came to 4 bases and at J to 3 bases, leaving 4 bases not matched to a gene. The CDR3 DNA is TGCAGTGCTAAAGGACAGGCGACAGATACGCAGTATTTT. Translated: CSAKGQATDTQYF.

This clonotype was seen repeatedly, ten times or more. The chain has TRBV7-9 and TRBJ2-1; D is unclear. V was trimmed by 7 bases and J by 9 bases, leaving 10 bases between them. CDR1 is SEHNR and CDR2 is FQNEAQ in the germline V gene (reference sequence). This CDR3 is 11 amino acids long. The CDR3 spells CASTQRGEQFF. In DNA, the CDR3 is TGTGCCAGCACACAGCGCGGTGAGCAGTTCTTC.

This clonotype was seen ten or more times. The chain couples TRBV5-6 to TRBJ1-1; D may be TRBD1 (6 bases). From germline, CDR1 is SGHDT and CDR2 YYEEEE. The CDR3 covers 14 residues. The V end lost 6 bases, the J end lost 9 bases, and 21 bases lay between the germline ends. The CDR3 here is CASIKTGGANQAFF. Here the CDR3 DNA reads TGTGCCAGCATAAAAACCGGGGGGGCTAACCAAGCTTTCTTT.

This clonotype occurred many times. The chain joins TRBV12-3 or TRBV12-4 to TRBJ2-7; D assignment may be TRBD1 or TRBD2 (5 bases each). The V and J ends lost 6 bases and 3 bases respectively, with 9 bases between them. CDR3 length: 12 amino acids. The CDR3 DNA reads TGTGCCAGCAGCCGGGGCTTCTACGAGCAGTACTTC. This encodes CASSRGFYEQYF.

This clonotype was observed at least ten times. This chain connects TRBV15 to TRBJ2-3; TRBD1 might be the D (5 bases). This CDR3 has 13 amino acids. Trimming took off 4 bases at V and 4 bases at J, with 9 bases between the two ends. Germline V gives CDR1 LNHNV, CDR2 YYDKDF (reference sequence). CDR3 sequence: CATSNRPADTQYF. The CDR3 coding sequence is TGTGCCACCAGCAACAGGCCCGCAGATACGCAGTATTTT.

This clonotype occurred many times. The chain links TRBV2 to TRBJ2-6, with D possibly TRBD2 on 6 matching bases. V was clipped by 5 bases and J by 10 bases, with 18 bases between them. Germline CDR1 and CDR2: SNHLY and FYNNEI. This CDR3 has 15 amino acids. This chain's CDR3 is CASSKEGFGINVLTF. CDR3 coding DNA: TGTGCCAGCAGTAAGGAGGGGTTCGGGATTAACGTCCTGACTTTC.

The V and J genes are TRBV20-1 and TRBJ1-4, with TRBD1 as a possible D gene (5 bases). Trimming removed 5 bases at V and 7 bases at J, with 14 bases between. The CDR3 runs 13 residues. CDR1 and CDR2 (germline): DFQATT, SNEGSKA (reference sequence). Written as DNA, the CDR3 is TGCAGTGCTCGTGTGGGAAGGGGTGAAAAACTGTTTTTT. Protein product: CSARVGRGEKLFF.

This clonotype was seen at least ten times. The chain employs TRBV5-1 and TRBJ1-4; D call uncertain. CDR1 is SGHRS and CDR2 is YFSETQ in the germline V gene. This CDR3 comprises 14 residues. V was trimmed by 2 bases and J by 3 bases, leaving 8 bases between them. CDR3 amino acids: CASSFGPSNEKLFF. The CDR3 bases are TGCGCCAGCAGCTTCGGGCCTTCTAATGAAAAACTGTTTTTT.

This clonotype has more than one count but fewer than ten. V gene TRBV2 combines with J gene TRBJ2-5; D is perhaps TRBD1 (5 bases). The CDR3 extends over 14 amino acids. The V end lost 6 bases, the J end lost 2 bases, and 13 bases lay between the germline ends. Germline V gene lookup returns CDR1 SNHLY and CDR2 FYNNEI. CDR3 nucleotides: TGTGCCAGCAGACCCAGACAGAAACAAGAGACCCAGTACTTC. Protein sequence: CASRPRQKQETQYF. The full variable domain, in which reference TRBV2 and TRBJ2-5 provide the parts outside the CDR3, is EPEVTQTPSHQVTQMGQEVILRCVPISNHLYFYWYRQILGQKVEFLVSFYNNEISEKSEIFDDQFSVERPDGSNFTLKIRSTKLEDSAMYFCASRPRQKQETQYFGPGTRLLVL.

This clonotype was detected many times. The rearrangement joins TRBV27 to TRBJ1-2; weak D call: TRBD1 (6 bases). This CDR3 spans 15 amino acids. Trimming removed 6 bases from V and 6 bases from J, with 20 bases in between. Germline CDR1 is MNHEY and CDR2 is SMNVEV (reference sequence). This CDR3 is CASRRYRTDPHGYTF. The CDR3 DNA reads TGTGCCAGCAGGCGGTATCGGACAGACCCCCATGGCTACACCTTC.

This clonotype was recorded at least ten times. CDR3 DNA sequence: TGTGCCAGCAGCCTCGACAGAGGTACGCAGTATTTT. It translates to CASSLDRGTQYF. V and J are TRBV7-2 and TRBJ2-3, with a weak D call TRBD1 (5 bases). This CDR3 is 12 amino acids long. Trimming took 5 bases from V and 8 from J, leaving 11 bases between them. From germline, CDR1 is SGHTA and CDR2 FQGNSA.

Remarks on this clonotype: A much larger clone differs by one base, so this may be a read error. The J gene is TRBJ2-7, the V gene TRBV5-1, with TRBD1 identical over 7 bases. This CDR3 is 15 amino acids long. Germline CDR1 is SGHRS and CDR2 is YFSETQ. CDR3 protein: CAGSWDSRMAYEQYF. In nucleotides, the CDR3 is TGCGCCGGCAGCTGGGACAGCCGGATGGCCTACGAGCAGTACTTC.

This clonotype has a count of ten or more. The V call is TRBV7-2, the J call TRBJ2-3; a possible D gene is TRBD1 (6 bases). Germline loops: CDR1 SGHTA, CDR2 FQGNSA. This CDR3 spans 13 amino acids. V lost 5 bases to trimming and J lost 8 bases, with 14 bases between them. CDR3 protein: CASSLQQGRTQYF. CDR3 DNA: TGTGCCAGCAGCCTCCAACAGGGCCGTACGCAGTATTTT.

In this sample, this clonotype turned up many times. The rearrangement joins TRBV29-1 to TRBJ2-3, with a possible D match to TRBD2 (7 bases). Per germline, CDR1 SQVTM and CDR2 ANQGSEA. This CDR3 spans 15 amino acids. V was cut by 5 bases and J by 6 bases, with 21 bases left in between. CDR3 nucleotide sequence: TGCAGCGTTACCCATAATGGGGGGGCAGGGGATACGCAGTATTTT. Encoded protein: CSVTHNGGAGDTQYF.

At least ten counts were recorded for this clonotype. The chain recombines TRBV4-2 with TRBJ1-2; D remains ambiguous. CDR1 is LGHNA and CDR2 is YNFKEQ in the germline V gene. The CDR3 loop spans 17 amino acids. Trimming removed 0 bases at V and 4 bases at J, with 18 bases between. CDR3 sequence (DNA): TGTGCCAGCAGCCAAGACGGAAATACAGTCTGGGGCTATGGCTACACCTTC. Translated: CASSQDGNTVWGYGYTF.

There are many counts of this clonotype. The CDR3 DNA sequence: TGTGCCAGCAGCCCTTGGGGAGTCTTGGACATTCAGTACTTC. Its protein product is CASSPWGVLDIQYF. The rearrangement joins TRBV7-8 to TRBJ2-4; perhaps TRBD2 as D (5 bases). CDR3 length equals 14 residues. V shed 5 bases and J shed 8 bases, with 16 bases lying between them. Germline V gene data show CDR1 as SGHVS and CDR2 as FQNEAQ. The entire variable domain, with the rest obtained from reference TRBV7-8 and TRBJ2-4, is as follows: GAGVSQSPRYKVAKRGQDVALRCDPISGHVSLFWYQQALGQGPEFLTYFQNEAQLDKSGLPSDRFFAERPEGSVSTLKIQRTQQEDSAVYLCASSPWGVLDIQYFGAGTRLSVL.

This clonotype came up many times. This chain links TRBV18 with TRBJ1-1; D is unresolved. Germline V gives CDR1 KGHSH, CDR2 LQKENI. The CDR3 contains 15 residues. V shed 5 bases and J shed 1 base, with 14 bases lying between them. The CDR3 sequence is CASSYLMTENTEAFF. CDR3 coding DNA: TGTGCCAGCTCATACCTGATGACGGAGAACACTGAAGCTTTCTTT.

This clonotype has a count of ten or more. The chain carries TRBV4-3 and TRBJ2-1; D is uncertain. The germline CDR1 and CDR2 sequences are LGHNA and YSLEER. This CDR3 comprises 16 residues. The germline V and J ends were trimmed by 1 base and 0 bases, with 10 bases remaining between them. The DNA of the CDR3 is TGCGCCAGCAGCCAAGGACTGCTAAGCTCCTACAATGAGCAGTTCTTC. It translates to CASSQGLLSSYNEQFF.